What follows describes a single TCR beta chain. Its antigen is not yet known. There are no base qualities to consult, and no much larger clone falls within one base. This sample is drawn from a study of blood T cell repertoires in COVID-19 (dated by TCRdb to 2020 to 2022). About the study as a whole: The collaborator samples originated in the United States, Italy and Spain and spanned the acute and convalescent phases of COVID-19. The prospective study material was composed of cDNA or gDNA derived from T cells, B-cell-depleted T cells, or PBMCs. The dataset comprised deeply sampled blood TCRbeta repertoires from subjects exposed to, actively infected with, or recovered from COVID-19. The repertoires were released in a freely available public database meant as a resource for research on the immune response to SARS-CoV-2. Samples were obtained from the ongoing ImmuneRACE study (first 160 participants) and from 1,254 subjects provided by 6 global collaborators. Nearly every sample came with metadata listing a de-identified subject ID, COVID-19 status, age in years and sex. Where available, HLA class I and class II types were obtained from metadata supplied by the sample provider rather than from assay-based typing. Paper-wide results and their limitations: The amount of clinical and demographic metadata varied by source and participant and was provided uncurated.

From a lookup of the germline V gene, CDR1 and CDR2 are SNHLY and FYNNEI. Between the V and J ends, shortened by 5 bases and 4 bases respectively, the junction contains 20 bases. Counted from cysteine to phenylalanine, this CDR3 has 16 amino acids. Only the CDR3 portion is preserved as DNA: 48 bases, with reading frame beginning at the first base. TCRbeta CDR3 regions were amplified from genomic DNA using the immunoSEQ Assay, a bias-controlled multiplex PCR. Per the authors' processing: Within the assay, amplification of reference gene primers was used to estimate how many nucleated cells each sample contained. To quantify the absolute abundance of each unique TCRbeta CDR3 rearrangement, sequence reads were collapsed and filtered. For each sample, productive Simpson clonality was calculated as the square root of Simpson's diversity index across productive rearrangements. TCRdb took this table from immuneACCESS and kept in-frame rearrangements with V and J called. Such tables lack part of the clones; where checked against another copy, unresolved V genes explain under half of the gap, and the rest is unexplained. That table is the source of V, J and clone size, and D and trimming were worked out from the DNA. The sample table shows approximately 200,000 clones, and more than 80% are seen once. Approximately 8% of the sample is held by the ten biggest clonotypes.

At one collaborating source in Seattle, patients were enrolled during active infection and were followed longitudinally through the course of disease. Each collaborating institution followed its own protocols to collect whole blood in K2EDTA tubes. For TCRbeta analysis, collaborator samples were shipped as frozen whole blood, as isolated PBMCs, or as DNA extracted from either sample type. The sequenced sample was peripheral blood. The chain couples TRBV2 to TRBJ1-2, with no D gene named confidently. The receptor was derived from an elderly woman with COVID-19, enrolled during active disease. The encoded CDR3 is CASSPPSGGLGYGYTF. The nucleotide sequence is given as TGTGCCAGCAGTCCTCCCTCGGGAGGGTTAGGCTATGGCTACACCTTC.